Reported below is one TCR beta chain. Source study methods: Reference gene primers were amplified, and this amplification served to estimate nucleated cell counts. Libraries were prepared by immunoSEQ multiplex PCR; TCRdb keeps only in-frame clonotypes and omits some of them. V, J and clone size were drawn from that table, and D and trimming were deduced from the DNA. In the table there are about 240,000 clones, about 86% of which are singletons. Ages ranged from about 18 to 100 years, with residence in about 24 US areas. Membership in each cohort depended on participant-reported clinical history. Germline-derived CDR1 and CDR2 are SNHLY and FYNNEI. With V trimmed by 10 bases and J by 7 bases, 14 bases remained unmatched. CDR3 length equals 14 residues. The entry originates in a study of blood T cell repertoires in COVID-19. Study summary: Italy, Spain and the United States were the sources of the convalescent and acute COVID-19 samples.

Sequencing input: PBMCs or T cells enriched from blood (not recorded which). This TCR was recovered from a woman in her 40s with acute COVID-19. The V gene is TRBV2, the J gene TRBJ2-7, with 9 positions matching TRBD2. CDR3 amino acids: CATKTPPLAGEQYF. Written as DNA, the CDR3 is TGTGCCACCAAAACCCCCCCGCTAGCGGGGGAGCAGTACTTC.